Described below is a single TCR beta chain sequence and its context. Germline CDR1 GTSNPN, CDR2 SVGIG (reference sequence). CDR3 length: 14 amino acids. Trimming pared 2 bases from V and 6 bases from J, leaving 13 bases between. Seattle patient enrollment occurred during active infection, with longitudinal follow-up thereafter. Study processing details: Amplification of reference gene primers was used by the study to estimate nucleated cell counts. Method: immunoSEQ multiplex PCR; TCRdb's copy keeps in-frame clones and lacks some. The V and J calls and the clone size are those of that table, but D and trimming were determined from the DNA. Counted here are about 56,000 clones, 89% occurring once; the ten biggest clones make up 43%. The data are from a study of blood T cell repertoires in COVID-19. Study in general: Sources were T cells, B-cell-depleted T cells, or PBMCs; the material itself was cDNA or gDNA.

This sequence originates from a woman in her sixties with COVID-19, enrolled during active disease. Material for sequencing was peripheral blood. The chain links TRBV30 to TRBJ2-2; a possible D gene is TRBD1 (5 bases). CDR3 bases: TGTGCCTGGAGTCGCCAGGGAATTGCCGGGGAGCTGTTTTTT. Translation: CAWSRQGIAGELFF.